This T cell receptor beta chain was captured by sequencing in a study of control samples from healthy donors and cancer patients. Data came from immunoSEQ multiplex PCR; TCRdb stores just in-frame clones and leaves some out. The sample comprises roughly 90,000 clones, more than 75% of which are singletons, and about 9.8% rests with the top ten. Trimming pared 6 bases from V and 0 bases from J, leaving 11 bases between. The CDR3 covers 15 residues. The V gene's germline CDR1 is SGHTA and CDR2 FQGNSA. Material for sequencing was blood. The origin of this receptor is a woman aged 55-75 years in good health. The V and J genes are TRBV7-2 and TRBJ1-4; no reliable D call. CDR3 amino acids: CASRPTGTTNEKLFF. For the CDR3, the DNA is TGTGCCAGCAGGCCCACCGGGACAACTAATGAAAAACTGTTTTTT.